These T cell receptor beta chains were read from a single sample in a study of chemoradiotherapy in HPV16-positive cancers. Assay: immunoSEQ multiplex PCR; the TCRdb copy retains only in-frame clones and omits some. There are about 530 clones in the sample; approximately 82% occur only once, and roughly an eighth lies in the top ten. The sample consisted of tumor tissue, taken from a patient who underwent chemoradiotherapy. The receptors stem from a human donor with HPV-associated anogenital cancer. CDR3s include the opening cysteine and the closing phenylalanine or tryptophan. The D gene is left open where the match is weak. Rows give clone size only sometimes, using once, few, many, or a class for an expanded clone.

j_gene | d_gene | abundance | v_gene | CDR3nt | CDR3aa
TRBJ2-7 | TRBD2 | . | TRBV11-2 | TGTGCCAGCAGCTCAGGGAGGCGGGGGGGGAGCTCCTACGAGCAGTACTTC | CASSSGRRGGSSYEQYF
TRBJ2-5 | . | . | TRBV6-6 | TGTGCCAGCAGTCGATGGACGACCCAAGAGACCCAGTACTTC | CASSRWTTQETQYF
TRBJ1-1 | TRBD1 | . | TRBV5-4 | TGTGCCAGCAGCTTGGGAGGGGGCTGGCTCACTGAAGCTTTCTTT | CASSLGGGWLTEAFF
TRBJ1-5 | . | . | TRBV4-3 | TGCGCCAGCAGCCAAGATGTCGGGCAGTACAATCAGCCCCAGCATTTT | CASSQDVGQYNQPQHF
TRBJ2-2 | . | . | TRBV19 | TGTGCCAGTAGCCTGACGGGTCCCACCGGGGAGCTGTTTTTT | CASSLTGPTGELFF
TRBJ2-7 | TRBD2 | few | TRBV7-9 | TGTGCCAGCAGCTCTCCGGGCTGGACTAGCGGGAGGAGCACCTACGAGCAGTACTTC | CASSSPGWTSGRSTYEQYF
TRBJ1-1 | TRBD1 | once | TRBV10-3 | TGTGCCACACACCGGGACAGGCTCACTGAAGCTTTCTTT | CATHRDRLTEAFF
TRBJ2-7 | . | . | TRBV4-2 | TGTGCCAGCAGCCAAGAGGCCGCCCGATACTACGAGCAGTACTTC | CASSQEAARYYEQYF
TRBJ2-7 | . | . | TRBV5-1 | TGCGCCAGCGTCCCCCAGGACGGGGCTGAGCAGTACTTC | CASVPQDGAEQYF
TRBJ2-3 | TRBD2 | few | TRBV7-8 | TGTGCCAGCAGTCCGGGAGGCCCGGCCGAAGATACGCAGTATTTT | CASSPGGPAEDTQYF
TRBJ2-2 | . | . | TRBV12-5 | TGTGCTAGTGGTTTATGGCTAACGAACACCGGGGAGCTGTTTTTT | CASGLWLTNTGELFF
TRBJ2-3 | . | few | TRBV28 | TGTGCCAGCAGACAAGACATTAGCACAGATACGCAGTATTTT | CASRQDISTDTQYF
TRBJ2-1 | TRBD2 | . | TRBV29-1 | TGCAGCGTTGGGGGGGGGCTAGCGGGCTACAATGAGCAGTTCTTC | CSVGGGLAGYNEQFF
TRBJ2-7 | . | . | TRBV5-1 | TGCGCCAGCAGACCGGAACTCTCCTACGAGCAGTACTTC | CASRPELSYEQYF
TRBJ2-1 | TRBD2 | once | TRBV19 | TGTGCCAGTAGTCCCCTAGCGGACAATGAGCAGTTCTTC | CASSPLADNEQFF
TRBJ2-5 | . | . | TRBV7-9 | TGTGCCAGCAGCTTCCTTAAGGGGGGACAGAAAGAGACCCAGTACTTC | CASSFLKGGQKETQYF
TRBJ2-7 | . | . | TRBV7-9 | TGTGCCAGCAGCTCTGGGACCGGTGGGTTTGAGCAGTACTTC | CASSSGTGGFEQYF
TRBJ1-5 | . | . | TRBV4-1 | TGCGCCAGCAGCCACCAAGAGGGCGGGAATCAGCCCCAGCATTTT | CASSHQEGGNQPQHF
TRBJ1-5 | TRBD1 | . | TRBV4-3 | TGCGCCAGCAGCCAAGATGGACAGGGTGAGCCTCAGCCCCAGCATTTT | CASSQDGQGEPQPQHF
TRBJ2-7 | . | . | TRBV27 | TGTGCCAGCAGTTTAGGGGGAAGCTACGAGCAGTACTTC | CASSLGGSYEQYF
TRBJ2-3 | . | . | TRBV6-5 | TGTGCCAGCAGTTACTCAGGGCTTTTTAGCACAGATACGCAGTATTTT | CASSYSGLFSTDTQYF
TRBJ2-7 | . | . | TRBV13 | TGTGCCAGCAGCTTAACCGGGAACGAGCAGTACTTC | CASSLTGNEQYF
TRBJ2-2 | . | . | TRBV19 | TGTGCCAGTAGTATAGCGACAACCGGGGAGCTGTTTTTT | CASSIATTGELFF
TRBJ2-7 | TRBD2 | . | TRBV6-6 | TGTGCCAGCAGCGGGGGGGGCAAGCAGTACTTC | CASSGGGKQYF
TRBJ2-7 | TRBD2 | . | TRBV7-3 | TGTGCCAGCAGCTCAGGACTAGCGGGAGTAGCCGAGCAGTACTTC | CASSSGLAGVAEQYF
TRBJ2-7 | . | . | TRBV20-1 | TGCAGTGCTAGACGGGGCGCCGAGCAGTACTTC | CSARRGAEQYF
TRBJ1-2 | . | . | TRBV21-1 | TGTGACAGCAGAGCCCGACTGGGGGCCTTCCTACGTAACTATGGCTACACCTTC | CDSRARLGAFLRNYGYTF